This T cell receptor (beta chain) is drawn from a study of blood T cell repertoires in COVID-19 (dated by TCRdb to about 2020). For context, the study as a whole: Collaborator samples came from the United States, Italy and Spain and covered acute and convalescent phases of COVID-19. The material from the prospective study consisted of cDNA or gDNA derived from T cells, B-cell-depleted T cells, or PBMCs. The dataset comprised deeply sampled blood TCRbeta repertoires from subjects exposed to, actively infected with, or recovered from COVID-19. The repertoires were made available in a free public database intended to serve as a resource for research on the immune response to SARS-CoV-2. The samples were drawn from two sources: the first 160 participants of the ongoing ImmuneRACE study, and 1,000 to 1,500 subjects contributed by 6 global collaborators. Nearly every sample came with metadata listing a de-identified subject ID, COVID-19 status, age in years and sex. Where available, HLA class I and class II types were obtained from metadata supplied by the sample provider rather than from assay-based typing. Results the study describes overall, beyond this receptor: Clinical and demographic metadata were provided uncurated, with the amount varying by source and participant.

With respect to this clone: Its antigen is not yet known. No clone much larger than this one lies a single base away; base qualities are absent.

The immunoSEQ Assay, a bias-controlled multiplex PCR, was used to amplify TCRbeta CDR3 regions from genomic DNA. The study's own analysis went as follows. Within the assay, amplification of reference gene primers was used to estimate how many nucleated cells each sample contained. Sequence reads were collapsed and filtered to measure the absolute abundance of every unique TCRbeta CDR3 rearrangement. For each sample, productive Simpson clonality was calculated as the square root of Simpson's diversity index over productive rearrangements. This is the immuneACCESS table as TCRdb keeps it, with only in-frame sequences that have V and J called. A part of the clones is gone; compared with another copy, unresolved V genes explain less than half, and the rest is unexplained. The DNA gave D and trimming, while V, J and clone size come from that table. The sample table holds some 230,000 clones, of which 80% to 85% were seen once. The ten largest account for roughly 2.3% of the sample.

V loses 0 bases at its end and J loses 4 bases; junction bases beyond the gene matches: 8. The CDR3 goes from the cysteine to the phenylalanine over 16 residues. CDR3 DNA is the only sequence kept; it has 48 bases, read in frame from the first base. The CDR1 and CDR2 encoded by the germline V gene are MGHRA and YSYEKL. Collaborating institutions collected whole blood in K2EDTA tubes following their own protocols. For TCRbeta analysis, collaborators shipped samples in one of three forms: frozen whole blood, isolated PBMCs, or DNA extracted from either of those sample types. The sequence joins TRBV4-1 to TRBJ1-2; 7 nucleotides in the junction match TRBD1. This receptor was obtained from a woman aged 55-70 years with acute or convalescent COVID-19. Sequencing was done on a sample of peripheral blood. The CDR3 reads CASSQDMGQHIYGYTF. The DNA sequence reads TGCGCCAGCAGCCAAGATATGGGACAGCACATCTATGGCTACACCTTC.